The entry below describes one T cell receptor beta chain. Its antigen is not identified. This record comes from a study of spatial heterogeneity in lung cancer. Study-level findings and limits: Coverage of tumor T cells, by estimate, reached around 7.6% for alpha chains and about 13% for beta chains. Tumoral mutation counts were tracked by counts of expanded intratumoral alpha and beta TCRs.

Trimming left V 1 base short and J 6 bases short, with 16 bases between. Germline loops: CDR1 SGHTA, CDR2 FQGNSA. This CDR3 contains 16 residues. Each TCR cDNA molecule carried a unique molecular identifier. Each CDR3 protein is one row after TCRdb ran MiXCR on the 5' RACE reads. The sample includes about 3,000 distinct CDR3 sequences, about 16% of them seen just once. The time point was: sample taken at primary tumor resection. Donation came from 70 or so patients with untreated early-stage non-small cell lung cancer. Unsorted tumor, nontumor lung tissue or cryopreserved PBMC supplied the whole RNA. The chain carries TRBV7-2 and TRBJ2-1, with no clear D. Sample: lung tumor tissue, taken at surgery. The clonotype originates from a male donor with early-stage non-small cell lung cancer. CDR3 coding DNA: TGTGCCAGCAGCTTAGTGCGGAGCGAGTCCAGCAATGAGCAGTTCTTC. It specifies CASSLVRSESSNEQFF.